This T cell receptor beta chain appears in the sequencing data of a study of cytomegalovirus exposure and HLA in healthy donors. Across the study: Per a later analysis, the 666 first-cohort and 110 or so validation repertoires shared one platform. Study results and caveats: The CMV antigen specificity of a few CMV-associated chains was confirmed through in vitro analysis. Some TCR beta chains (about 170 of them) were listed as cytomegalovirus-associated. With high specificity and sensitivity, the classifier reportedly diagnosed cytomegalovirus status.

With 4 bases removed from V and 10 bases from J, the gap between germline ends came to 12 bases. This CDR3 is built from 11 residues. From germline, CDR1 is SGHRS and CDR2 YFSETQ. As for this clone: Its specificity is not known.

TCRdb keeps only in-frame clones here, not all; method: immunoSEQ multiplex PCR. The sample lists 150,000 to 200,000 clones; about 88% were seen once. The sequence was obtained from a woman aged 18-29 years in good health and CMV-seronegative. The sequenced sample was PBMCs. The V and J genes are TRBV5-1 and TRBJ2-7; D possibly corresponds to TRBD2 (6 bases). In nucleotides, the CDR3 is TGCGCCAGCAGCCTCGGGAGCCGACAGTACTTC. Amino acid sequence: CASSLGSRQYF.